A single sample gave rise to the 17 T cell receptor beta chains below, sequenced in a study of cytomegalovirus exposure and HLA in healthy donors. Profiled with immunoSEQ multiplex PCR; TCRdb holds only in-frame clones, not every one. The table records about 56,000 clones, 85% to 95% of them present only once. Sequenced input: PBMCs. These receptors all stem from a man between 18 and 35 years old in good health and CMV-seronegative.

The chain recombines TRBV28 with TRBJ2-7, with 9 positions matching TRBD2. The V segment lost 7 bases and the J segment 3 bases; nucleotides outside the gene matches: 16. The CDR3 has 17 amino acids. CDR1 and CDR2 from the germline V gene are MDHEN and SYDVKM. This CDR3 is CASNSHRVGRGGYEQYF. CDR3 nucleotide sequence: TGTGCCAGCAATTCGCACAGGGTGGGGCGGGGGGGCTACGAGCAGTACTTC.

The V and J genes are TRBV28 and TRBJ2-7; TRBD2 is a possible D gene (6 bases). V was cut by 6 bases and J by 1 base, with 16 bases left in between. The CDR3 runs to 15 residues. Germline V gene lookup returns CDR1 MDHEN and CDR2 SYDVKM. The chain's CDR3 is CASRPPFGGSYEQYF. Written as DNA, the CDR3 is TGTGCCAGCAGACCCCCTTTCGGGGGTTCCTACGAGCAGTACTTC. Full variable domain (rest looked up from reference TRBV28 and TRBJ2-7): DVKVTQSSRYLVKRTGEKVFLECVQDMDHENMFWYRQDPGLGLRLIYFSYDVKMKEKGDIPEGYSVSREKKERFSLILESASTNQTSMYLCASRPPFGGSYEQYFGPGTRLTVT.

In the case of this clone: A read error may produce the germline difference seen at one junction end. The J gene is TRBJ2-7, the V gene TRBV6-5; TRBD1 matches at 10 bases. The CDR3 is 14 residues long. Germline CDR1 is MNHEY and CDR2 is SVGAGI. The CDR3 is CASSSGTGAYGQYF. CDR3 sequence (DNA): TGTGCCAGCAGCTCCGGGACAGGGGCTTACGGGCAGTACTTC.

V usage is TRBV27 and J usage is TRBJ2-7, with 10 bases matching TRBD2. Trimming at V came to 3 bases and at J to 5 bases, leaving 10 bases not matched to a gene. Germline V CDR1 and CDR2: MNHEY, SMNVEV (reference sequence). The CDR3 extends over 16 amino acids. The CDR3: CASSFSSGRAIHEQYF. The DNA of the CDR3 is TGTGCCAGCAGTTTTAGCAGCGGGAGGGCCATCCACGAGCAGTACTTC.

The gene calls are TRBV28 and TRBJ2-1; D is undetermined. V was shortened by 5 bases and J by 5 bases, with 16 bases between the two germline ends. Looked up from germline, CDR1 is MDHEN and CDR2 is SYDVKM. The CDR3 spans 15 residues. In nucleotides, the CDR3 is TGTGCCAGCAGTCCTCCGCCCTGGCGGAACAATGAGCAGTTCTTC. Translation gives CASSPPPWRNNEQFF.

The rearrangement joins TRBV6-1 to TRBJ2-1, with 8 bases fitting TRBD2. V lost 6 bases, J lost 2 bases, and 3 bases stayed unmatched. The CDR3 is made up of 14 amino acids. The germline gives CDR1 MNHNS, CDR2 SASEGT. Here the CDR3 DNA reads TGTGCCAGCAGGGGACTAGTGGCCTACAATGAGCAGTTCTTC. Residues: CASRGLVAYNEQFF.

The V and J genes are TRBV7-2 and TRBJ1-1; D call uncertain. Germline assignment: CDR1 SGHTA and CDR2 FQGNSA. V was pared by 5 bases and J by 7 bases, with 14 bases between. The CDR3 is 13 residues long. CDR3 in DNA: TGTGCCAGCAGCCTAAGTCATATCGGTGAAGCTTTCTTT. Translation: CASSLSHIGEAFF.

The chain employs TRBV5-6 and TRBJ2-1, with 7 bases matching TRBD2. Trimming removed 1 base from V and 0 bases from J; junction bases left unmatched: 7. Germline V gene sequence: CDR1 SGHDT, CDR2 YYEEEE. The CDR3 consists of 17 residues. The CDR3 region is CASSLRMGGSSYNEQFF. CDR3 nucleotides: TGTGCCAGCAGCTTGCGAATGGGCGGGAGCTCCTACAATGAGCAGTTCTTC.

This chain joins TRBV7-9 and TRBJ1-5; D remains unclear. CDR3 length: 16 residues. V lost 5 bases to trimming and J lost 1 base, with 15 bases between them. Germline loops: CDR1 SEHNR, CDR2 FQNEAQ (reference sequence). The CDR3 DNA follows: TGTGCCAGCAGCCCACTAGGCAGGACCAGCAATCAGCCCCAGCATTTT. This encodes CASSPLGRTSNQPQHF.

The rearrangement links TRBV27 to TRBJ2-6, with D possibly matching TRBD1 (6 bases). V was shortened by 10 bases and J by 0 bases, with 16 bases between the two germline ends. Germline V lookup: CDR1 MNHEY, CDR2 SMNVEV (reference sequence). CDR3 length: 16 amino acids. In DNA form, the CDR3 reads TGTGCCACCCGACAGGACGTCCTCTCTGGGGCCAACGTCCTGACTTTC. Translating it yields CATRQDVLSGANVLTF. The variable domain in full, completed from reference TRBV27 and TRBJ2-6, reads EAQVTQNPRYLITVTGKKLTVTCSQNMNHEYMSWYRQDPGLGLRQIYYSMNVEVTDKGDVPEGYKVSRKEKRNFPLILESPSPNQTSLYFCATRQDVLSGANVLTFGAGSRLTVL.

This rearrangement joins TRBV11-2 to TRBJ1-1; D is unclear. The CDR3 is made up of 16 amino acids. Trimming cost V 3 bases and J 1 base, with 15 bases left between them. In germline, CDR1 is SGHAT, CDR2 FQNNGV. The chain's CDR3 is CASSFRRWAENTEAFF. DNA of the CDR3: TGTGCCAGCAGCTTTCGTCGATGGGCAGAGAACACTGAAGCTTTCTTT.

This sequence joins TRBV7-6 and TRBJ2-5, with 10 bases lining up with TRBD2. Trimming at V came to 3 bases and at J to 4 bases, leaving 2 bases not matched to a gene. The CDR3 totals 14 residues. Germline-derived CDR1 and CDR2 are SGHVS and FNYEAQ. CDR3 sequence reads: CASSFASGRETQYF. The CDR3 region has the DNA TGTGCCAGCAGCTTTGCTAGCGGGAGAGAGACCCAGTACTTC. The whole variable domain, filled in from reference TRBV7-6 and TRBJ2-5, reads GAGVSQSPRYKVTKRGQDVALRCDPISGHVSLYWYRQALGQGPEFLTYFNYEAQQDKSGLPNDRFSAERPEGSISTLTIQRTEQRDSAMYRCASSFASGRETQYFGPGTRLLVL.

This chain connects TRBV7-2 to TRBJ1-2; D is undetermined. Germline values: CDR1 SGHTA, CDR2 FQGNSA. Trimming stripped 2 bases from V and 4 bases from J, with 11 bases between. The CDR3 has 14 amino acids. CDR3 in DNA: TGTGCCAGCAGCTTAATTCGGGATGGCTATGGCTACACCTTC. Its protein product is CASSLIRDGYGYTF.

This clone occurred once. V and J are TRBV25-1 and TRBJ1-1; D is possibly TRBD1 (5 bases). V was shortened by 2 bases and J by 0 bases, with 10 bases between the two germline ends. CDR3 size: 15 residues. Germline V gene lookup returns CDR1 MGHDK and CDR2 SYGVNS. The chain's CDR3 is CASSEPRGMNTEAFF. CDR3 DNA: TGTGCCAGCAGTGAACCCCGGGGGATGAACACTGAAGCTTTCTTT.

The V call is TRBV10-3, the J call TRBJ2-7, with D maybe TRBD2 (6 bases). CDR1 and CDR2 from the germline V gene are ENHRY and SYGVKD. V was trimmed by 4 bases and J by 2 bases, leaving 12 bases between them. The CDR3 totals 14 residues. CDR3 bases: TGTGCCATCAGTGTACTAGCTGACACCTACGAGCAGTACTTC. The encoded protein is CAISVLADTYEQYF.

This sequence joins TRBV7-8 and TRBJ2-2; D is ambiguous. Germline V gene lookup returns CDR1 SGHVS and CDR2 FQNEAQ. CDR3 length equals 14 residues. V was cut by 5 bases and J by 2 bases, with 9 bases left in between. The CDR3 nucleotides read TGTGCCAGCAGCGCTACTACTAACACCGGGGAGCTGTTTTTT. Protein: CASSATTNTGELFF.

This rearrangement joins TRBV5-1 to TRBJ1-5; D uncertain. V lost 0 bases and J lost 4, with 8 bases in between. The CDR3 runs 14 residues. CDR1 is SGHRS, CDR2 YFSETQ, per germline. The CDR3 region is CASSLGERNQPQHF. DNA for the CDR3: TGCGCCAGCAGCTTGGGCGAGAGAAATCAGCCCCAGCATTTT. Looking up the rest from reference TRBV5-1 and TRBJ1-5 gives the full variable domain: KAGVTQTPRYLIKTRGQQVTLSCSPISGHRSVSWYQQTPGQGLQFLFEYFSETQRNKGNFPGRFSGRQFSNSRSEMNVSTLELGDSALYLCASSLGERNQPQHFGDGTRLSIL.